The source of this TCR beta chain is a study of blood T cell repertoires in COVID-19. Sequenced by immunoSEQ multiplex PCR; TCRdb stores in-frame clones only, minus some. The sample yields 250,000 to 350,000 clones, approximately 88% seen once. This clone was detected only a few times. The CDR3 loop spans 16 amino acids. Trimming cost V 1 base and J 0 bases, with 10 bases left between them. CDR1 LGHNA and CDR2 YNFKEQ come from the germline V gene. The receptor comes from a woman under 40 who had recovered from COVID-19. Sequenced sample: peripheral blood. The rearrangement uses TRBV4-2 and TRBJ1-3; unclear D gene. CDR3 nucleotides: TGTGCCAGCAGCCAAGGTGCAGGTGACTCTGGAAACACCATATATTTT. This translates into CASSQGAGDSGNTIYF.